The rows below give T cell receptor beta chains drawn from one sample of a study of T cell responses to AZD1222 COVID-19 vaccine. Clones were sequenced by immunoSEQ multiplex PCR, and TCRdb holds only the in-frame ones, with some missing. The sample yields fewer than 100,000 clones, 87% seen once. Source: peripheral blood, taken 28 days after the second AZD1222 dose. The receptors were gathered from an adult who received the AZD1222 COVID-19 vaccine. Both conserved end residues are part of each CDR3. A D gene is named only where the DNA matches it firmly. The listing skips clone size in some rows; elsewhere it reads once, few, many or a size class.

clone size	V gene	D gene	J gene	CDR3 protein	CDR3 DNA
-	TRBV6-5	-	TRBJ2-7	CASSYPAMAAAYEQYF	TGTGCCAGCAGTTACCCGGCGATGGCCGCAGCCTACGAGCAGTACTTC
-	TRBV5-8	-	TRBJ1-2	CASRLLGGAGYGYTF	TGTGCCAGCAGGTTGCTGGGGGGAGCTGGCTATGGCTACACCTTC
-	TRBV7-3	-	TRBJ2-7	CASSLTGTEQYF	TGTGCCAGCAGCTTAACGGGGACCGAGCAGTACTTC
-	TRBV7-9	-	TRBJ2-7	CASTPELGYEQYF	TGTGCCAGCACCCCGGAGTTGGGATACGAGCAGTACTTC
once	TRBV5-4	TRBD2	TRBJ2-5	CASSLAGGGSETQYF	TGTGCCAGCAGCTTGGCCGGGGGGGGCTCAGAGACCCAGTACTTC
-	TRBV11-3	-	TRBJ1-1	CASSGRGTEAFF	TGTGCCAGCAGCGGACGGGGGACTGAAGCTTTCTTT
once	TRBV18	-	TRBJ2-1	CASSPRGGSNEQFF	TGTGCCAGCTCACCACGAGGGGGTTCAAATGAGCAGTTCTTC
few	TRBV19	-	TRBJ1-5	CASSMGRFNQPQHF	TGTGCCAGTAGTATGGGCAGATTCAATCAGCCCCAGCATTTT
-	TRBV11-2	-	TRBJ1-4	CASGIDKSNEKLFF	TGTGCCAGTGGGATTGACAAGTCTAATGAAAAACTGTTTTTT
-	TRBV5-1	-	TRBJ1-1	CASSLSLVDTEAFF	TGCGCCAGCAGCTTGTCATTGGTGGACACTGAAGCTTTCTTT
-	TRBV5-1	TRBD1	TRBJ2-3	CASSTNRGKGTDTQYF	TGCGCCAGCAGCACCAACAGGGGAAAGGGCACAGATACGCAGTATTTT
-	TRBV30	-	TRBJ2-1	CAWRGIGRGHHNEQFF	TGTGCCTGGAGGGGAATTGGGCGGGGGCACCACAATGAGCAGTTCTTC
-	TRBV9	TRBD1	TRBJ2-2	CASSPERGQGDTGELFF	TGTGCCAGCAGCCCTGAGAGGGGACAGGGGGACACCGGGGAGCTGTTTTTT
-	TRBV4-3	TRBD1	TRBJ1-2	CASSQGLGTGGYTF	TGCGCCAGCAGCCAAGGTCTCGGGACAGGGGGCTACACCTTC
-	TRBV27	-	TRBJ2-7	CASSLSGGGEQYF	TGTGCCAGCAGTTTATCAGGGGGTGGCGAGCAGTACTTC
few	TRBV7-8	TRBD1	TRBJ2-7	CASSPGQGYEQYF	TGTGCCAGCAGCCCGGGACAGGGCTACGAGCAGTACTTC
-	TRBV7-3	-	TRBJ2-1	CASSPDTNSYNEQFF	TGTGCCAGCAGCCCTGATACAAACTCCTACAATGAGCAGTTCTTC
-	TRBV24-1	-	TRBJ2-2	CATSAITGAGAGELFF	TGTGCCACCAGTGCAATTACAGGCGCAGGTGCCGGGGAGCTGTTTTTT
few	TRBV20-1	-	TRBJ1-2	CSARENYGYTF	TGCAGTGCTAGGGAAAACTATGGCTACACCTTC
-	TRBV18	-	TRBJ1-1	CASSPRQNTEAFF	TGTGCCAGCTCACCGAGGCAGAACACTGAAGCTTTCTTT
-	TRBV24-1	-	TRBJ1-1	CATSEGLGTTEAFF	TGTGCCACCAGTGAGGGTCTAGGGACCACTGAAGCTTTCTTT
few	TRBV7-9	TRBD2	TRBJ2-1	CASSFPSGGAYEQFF	TGTGCCAGCAGCTTTCCTAGCGGGGGGGCTTATGAGCAGTTCTTC
-	TRBV5-5	-	TRBJ1-3	CASSLWGTSSGNTIYF	TGTGCCAGCAGCCTCTGGGGAACTAGCTCTGGAAACACCATATATTTT
-	TRBV18	TRBD1	TRBJ2-1	CASSPDRGRLSSYNEQFF	TGTGCCAGCTCACCCGACAGGGGCAGATTGAGCTCCTACAATGAGCAGTTCTTC
once	TRBV10-3	TRBD1	TRBJ1-5	CAISFDRGNQPQHF	TGTGCCATCAGCTTCGACAGGGGCAATCAGCCCCAGCATTTT
-	TRBV7-2	-	TRBJ1-5	CASSSGTREGQPQHF	TGTGCCAGCAGCAGCGGGACCCGGGAAGGTCAGCCCCAGCATTTT
-	TRBV7-6	-	TRBJ1-2	CASSLVVGLANYGYTF	TGTGCCAGCAGCTTAGTTGTGGGACTGGCTAACTATGGCTACACCTTC
-	TRBV7-8	-	TRBJ1-1	CASSLTMNTEAFF	TGTGCCAGCAGCTTAACAATGAACACTGAAGCTTTCTTT
-	TRBV2	TRBD1	TRBJ1-4	CASRMGQMNEKLFF	TGTGCCAGCAGAATGGGACAGATGAATGAAAAACTGTTTTTT
-	TRBV27	TRBD1	TRBJ2-1	CASSWGQGRNEQFF	TGTGCCAGCAGTTGGGGACAGGGGCGCAATGAGCAGTTCTTC
-	TRBV5-6	-	TRBJ1-1	CASSLDIGTEAFF	TGTGCCAGCAGCTTGGACATTGGAACTGAAGCTTTCTTT
-	TRBV5-6	-	TRBJ1-6	CASSLLGEGSSPLHF	TGTGCCAGCAGCTTGCTGGGGGAGGGTAGTTCACCCCTCCACTTT
few	TRBV4-1	TRBD1	TRBJ1-1	CASSQDGRGQKNTEAFF	TGCGCCAGCAGCCAAGATGGGCGGGGACAGAAGAACACTGAAGCTTTCTTT
-	TRBV18	-	TRBJ2-7	CASSPPGLLYEQYF	TGTGCCAGCTCACCTCCGGGACTCCTGTACGAGCAGTACTTC
-	TRBV12-3/TRBV12-4	-	TRBJ2-6	CASSLSGANVLTF	TGTGCCAGCAGTTTATCCGGGGCCAACGTCCTGACTTTC
-	TRBV5-6	-	TRBJ2-1	CASSDTRLGPFGEQFF	TGTGCCAGCAGCGATACCCGGTTGGGGCCTTTCGGTGAGCAGTTCTTC
-	TRBV12-3/TRBV12-4	-	TRBJ1-1	CASRRAADTEAFF	TGTGCCAGTAGGCGAGCGGCGGACACTGAAGCTTTCTTT
few	TRBV6-5	TRBD1	TRBJ1-1	CASSYPPGQGNTEAFF	TGTGCCAGCAGTTACCCGCCGGGACAGGGGAACACTGAAGCTTTCTTT
-	TRBV6-5	-	TRBJ1-6	CASSPSNSPLHF	TGTGCCAGCAGTCCCTCTAATTCACCCCTCCACTTT